The entry below describes one TCR beta chain. Antigen unknown. The data derive from a study of T-cell memory formation after mild COVID-19. Whole-study results and caveats: Detection of some responders pre-infection suggested pre-existing cross-reactive memory T cells participated.

Germline V gene lookup returns CDR1 SGDLS and CDR2 YYNGEE. The CDR3 runs 14 residues. The ends were cut back, 0 bases at V and 7 bases at J, with 11 bases in the middle. TCRdb independently ran MiXCR on the 5' RACE reads; one entry per CDR3 protein. The sample has about 190,000 distinct CDR3 sequences, approximately 20% seen once. This chain joins TRBV9 and TRBJ1-5, with D unclear. The receptor was isolated from an adult woman who had mild COVID-19 (a few samples of this study predate the infection). Cell type and time point are not known. Sample: PBMCs or a T cell subset sorted from them (not recorded which). The CDR3 DNA reads TGTGCCAGCAGCGTAGGATTCGGAGGACAGCCCCAGCATTTT. This codes for CASSVGFGGQPQHF.